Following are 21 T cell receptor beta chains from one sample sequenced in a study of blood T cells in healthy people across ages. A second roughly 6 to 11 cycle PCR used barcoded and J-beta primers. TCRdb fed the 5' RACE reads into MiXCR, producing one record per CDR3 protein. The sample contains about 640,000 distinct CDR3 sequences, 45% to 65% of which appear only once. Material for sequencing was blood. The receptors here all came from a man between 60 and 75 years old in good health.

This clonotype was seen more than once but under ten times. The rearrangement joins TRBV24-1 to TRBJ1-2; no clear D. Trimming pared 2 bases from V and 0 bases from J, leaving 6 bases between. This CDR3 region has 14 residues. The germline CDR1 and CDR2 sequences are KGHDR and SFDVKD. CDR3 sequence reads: CATSDSRTNYGYTF. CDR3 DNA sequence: TGTGCCACCAGTGATTCCCGCACTAACTATGGCTACACCTTC.

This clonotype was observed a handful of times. CDR3 coding DNA: TGTGCCAGCCGCAGACCGGGACAAGGCTACAATGAGCAGTTCTTC. Protein: CASRRPGQGYNEQFF. This chain links TRBV11-2 with TRBJ2-1; TRBD1 is a possible D gene (6 bases). CDR1 and CDR2 (germline): SGHAT, FQNNGV. The CDR3 consists of 15 residues. V was pared by 8 bases and J by 3 bases, with 17 bases between.

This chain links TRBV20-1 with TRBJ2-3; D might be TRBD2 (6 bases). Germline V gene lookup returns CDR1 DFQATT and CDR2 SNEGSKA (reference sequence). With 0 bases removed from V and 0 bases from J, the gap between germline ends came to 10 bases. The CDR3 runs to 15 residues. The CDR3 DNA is TGCAGTGCTAGAGATGGGGGACTCAGCACAGATACGCAGTATTTT. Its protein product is CSARDGGLSTDTQYF.

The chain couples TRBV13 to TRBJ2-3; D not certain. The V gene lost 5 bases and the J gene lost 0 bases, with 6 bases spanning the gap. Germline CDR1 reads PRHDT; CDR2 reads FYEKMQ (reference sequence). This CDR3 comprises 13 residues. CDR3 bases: TGTGCCAGCAGCGCCGTGAGCACAGATACGCAGTATTTT. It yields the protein CASSAVSTDTQYF.

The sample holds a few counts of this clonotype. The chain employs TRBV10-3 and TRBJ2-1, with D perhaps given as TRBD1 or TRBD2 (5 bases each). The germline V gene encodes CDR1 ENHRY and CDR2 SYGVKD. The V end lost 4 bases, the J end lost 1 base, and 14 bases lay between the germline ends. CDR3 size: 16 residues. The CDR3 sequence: CAISGIGDGSYNEQFF. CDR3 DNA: TGTGCCATCAGTGGAATTGGGGACGGATCCTACAATGAGCAGTTCTTC.

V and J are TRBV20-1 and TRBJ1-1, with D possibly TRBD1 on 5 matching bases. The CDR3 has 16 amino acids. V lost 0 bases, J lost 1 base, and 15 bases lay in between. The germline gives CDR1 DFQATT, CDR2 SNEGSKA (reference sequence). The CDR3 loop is CSARDVKVGENTEAFF. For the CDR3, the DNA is TGCAGTGCTAGAGACGTCAAGGTGGGGGAGAACACTGAAGCTTTCTTT.

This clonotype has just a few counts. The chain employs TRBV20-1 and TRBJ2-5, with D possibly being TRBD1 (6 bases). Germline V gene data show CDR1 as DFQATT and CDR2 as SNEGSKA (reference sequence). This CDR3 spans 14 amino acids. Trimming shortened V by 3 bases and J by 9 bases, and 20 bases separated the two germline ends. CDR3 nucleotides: TGCAGTGCTAGTACTAGGACAGCCTCACGCGCCCAGTACTTC. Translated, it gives CSASTRTASRAQYF.

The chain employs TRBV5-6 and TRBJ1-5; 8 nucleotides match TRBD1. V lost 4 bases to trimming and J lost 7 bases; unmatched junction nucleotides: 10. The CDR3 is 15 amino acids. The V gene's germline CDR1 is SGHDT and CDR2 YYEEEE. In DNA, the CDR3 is TGTGCCAGCAGCACCGGGACAGGTCGACTCCAGCCCCAGCATTTT. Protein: CASSTGTGRLQPQHF.

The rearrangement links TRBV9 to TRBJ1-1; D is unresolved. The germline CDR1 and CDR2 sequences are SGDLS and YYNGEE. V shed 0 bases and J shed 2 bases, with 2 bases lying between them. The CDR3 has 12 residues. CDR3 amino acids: CASSVDNTEAFF. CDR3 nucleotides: TGTGCCAGCAGCGTAGATAACACTGAAGCTTTCTTT. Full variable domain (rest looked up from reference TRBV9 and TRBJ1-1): DSGVTQTPKHLITATGQRVTLRCSPRSGDLSVYWYQQSLDQGLQFLIQYYNGEERAKGNILERFSAQQFPDLHSELNLSSLELGDSALYFCASSVDNTEAFFGQGTRLTVV.

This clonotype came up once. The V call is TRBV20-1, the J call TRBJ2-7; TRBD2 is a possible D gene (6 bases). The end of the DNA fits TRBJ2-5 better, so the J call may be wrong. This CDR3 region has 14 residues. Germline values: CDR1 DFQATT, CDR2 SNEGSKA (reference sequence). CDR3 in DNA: TGCAGTGCCCCCCCAGCGGGTGAAGGAGAGACCCAGTACTTC. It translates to CSAPPAGEGETQYF.

CDR3: CSVGRQGLYEQYF. For the CDR3, the DNA is TGCAGCGTTGGTCGGCAGGGACTCTACGAGCAGTACTTC. The chain links TRBV29-1 to TRBJ2-7, with D perhaps TRBD2 (6 bases). This CDR3 spans 13 amino acids. The V gene lost 4 bases and the J gene lost 3 bases, with 13 bases spanning the gap. Germline-derived CDR1 and CDR2 are SQVTM and ANQGSEA.

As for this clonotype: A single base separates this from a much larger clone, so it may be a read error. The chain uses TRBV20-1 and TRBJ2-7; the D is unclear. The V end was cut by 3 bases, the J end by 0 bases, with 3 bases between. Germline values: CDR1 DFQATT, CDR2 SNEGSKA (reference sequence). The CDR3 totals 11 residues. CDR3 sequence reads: CSASSSYEQYF. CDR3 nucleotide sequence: TGCAGTGCTAGCAGCTCCTACGAGCAGTACTTC.

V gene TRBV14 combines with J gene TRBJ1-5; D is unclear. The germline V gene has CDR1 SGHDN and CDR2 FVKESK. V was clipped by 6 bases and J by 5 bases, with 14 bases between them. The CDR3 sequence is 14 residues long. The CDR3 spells CASSSTGSHQPQHF. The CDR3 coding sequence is TGTGCCAGCAGTTCTACCGGGAGTCATCAGCCCCAGCATTTT.

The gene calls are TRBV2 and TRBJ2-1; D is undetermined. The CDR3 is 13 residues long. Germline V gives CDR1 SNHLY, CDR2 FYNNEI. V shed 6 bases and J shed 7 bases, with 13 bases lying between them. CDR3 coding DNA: TGTGCCAGCAGGGCCCCGTTAGAAAATGAGCAGTTCTTC. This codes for CASRAPLENEQFF.

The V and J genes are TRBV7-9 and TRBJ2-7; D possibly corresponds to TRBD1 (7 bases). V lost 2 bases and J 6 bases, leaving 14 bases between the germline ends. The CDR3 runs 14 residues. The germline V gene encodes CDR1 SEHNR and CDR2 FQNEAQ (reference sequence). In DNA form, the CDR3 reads TGTGCCAGCAGCTTATTGGCAGGGGGAGGCGAGCAGTACTTC. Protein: CASSLLAGGGEQYF.

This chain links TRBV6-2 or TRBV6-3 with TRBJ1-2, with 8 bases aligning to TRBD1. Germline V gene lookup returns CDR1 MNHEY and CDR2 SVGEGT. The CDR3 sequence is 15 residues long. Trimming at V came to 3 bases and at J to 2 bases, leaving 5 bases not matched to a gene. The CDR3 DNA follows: TGTGCCAGCAGTTATGGTCGACAGGGGAACTATGGCTACACCTTC. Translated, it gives CASSYGRQGNYGYTF.

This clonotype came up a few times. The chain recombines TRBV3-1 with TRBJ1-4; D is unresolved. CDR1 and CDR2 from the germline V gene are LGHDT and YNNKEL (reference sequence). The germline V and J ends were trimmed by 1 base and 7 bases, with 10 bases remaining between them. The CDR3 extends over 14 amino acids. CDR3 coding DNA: TGTGCCAGCAGCCAAGGCGGCGGAACTGAAAAACTGTTTTTT. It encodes CASSQGGGTEKLFF. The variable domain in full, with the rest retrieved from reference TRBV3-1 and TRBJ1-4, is DTAVSQTPKYLVTQMGNDKSIKCEQNLGHDTMYWYKQDSKKFLKIMFSYNNKELIINETVPNRFSPKSPDKAHLNLHINSLELGDSAVYFCASSQGGGTEKLFFGSGTQLSVL.

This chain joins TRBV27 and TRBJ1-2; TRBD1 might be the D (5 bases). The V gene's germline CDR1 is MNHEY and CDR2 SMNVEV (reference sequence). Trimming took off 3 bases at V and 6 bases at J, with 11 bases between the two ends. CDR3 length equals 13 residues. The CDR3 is CASSFEGSDGYTF. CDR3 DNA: TGTGCCAGCAGTTTCGAGGGGAGCGATGGCTACACCTTC.

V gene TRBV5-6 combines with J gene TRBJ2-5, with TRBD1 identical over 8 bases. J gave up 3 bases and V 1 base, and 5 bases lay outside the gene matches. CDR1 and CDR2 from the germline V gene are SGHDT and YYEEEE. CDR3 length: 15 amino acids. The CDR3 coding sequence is TGTGCCAGCAGCTTGAGACAGGGGTGGAAAGAGACCCAGTACTTC. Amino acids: CASSLRQGWKETQYF.

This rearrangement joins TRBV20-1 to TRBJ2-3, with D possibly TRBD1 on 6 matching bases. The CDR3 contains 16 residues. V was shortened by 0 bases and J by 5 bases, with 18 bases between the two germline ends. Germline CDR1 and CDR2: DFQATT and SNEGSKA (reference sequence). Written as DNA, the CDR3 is TGCAGTGCTAGAGATGACGGGACAAGGAGTAGAGATACGCAGTATTTT. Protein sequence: CSARDDGTRSRDTQYF.

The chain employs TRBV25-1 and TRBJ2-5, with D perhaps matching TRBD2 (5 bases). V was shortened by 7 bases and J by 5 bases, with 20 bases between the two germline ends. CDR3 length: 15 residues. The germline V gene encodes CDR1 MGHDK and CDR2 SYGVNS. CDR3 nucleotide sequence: TGTGCCAGCATGGGGAATAGAGGCGGCGGGGAGACCCAGTACTTC. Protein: CASMGNRGGGETQYF.